The 16 T cell receptor beta chains presented below share a single source sample, sequenced in a study of blood T cell repertoires in COVID-19. The data were produced by immunoSEQ multiplex PCR, yet TCRdb's version contains in-frame clones alone and is incomplete. The data hold 200,000 to 250,000 clones, with 82% observed a single time. The sequenced material came from PBMCs or T cells enriched from blood (not recorded which). Source of these receptors: a woman in her fifties or sixties who had recovered from COVID-19.

The genes are TRBV3-1 (or the pseudogene TRBV3-2) and TRBJ1-3, with unresolved D. The length of the CDR3 is 16 residues. Germline V CDR1 and CDR2: LGHDT, YNNKEL (reference sequence). Trimming left V 3 bases short and J 0 bases short, with 12 bases between. CDR3 in amino acids: CASSQGGLNSGNTIYF. The CDR3 nucleotides are TGTGCCAGCAGCCAGGGAGGGCTTAACTCTGGAAACACCATATATTTT.

This chain uses TRBV19 with TRBJ1-2, with 8 bases fitting TRBD1. The V and J ends lost 3 bases and 5 bases, in that order; junction bases with no gene match: 8. Germline V lookup: CDR1 LNHDA, CDR2 SQIVND (reference sequence). The CDR3 has 15 residues. The CDR3 protein is CASSIGETGVYGYTF. The CDR3 DNA follows: TGTGCCAGTAGTATCGGGGAGACAGGGGTATATGGCTACACCTTC.

A few counts support this clone. The J gene is TRBJ1-3, the V gene TRBV2; 7 nucleotides match TRBD1. Germline V gives CDR1 SNHLY, CDR2 FYNNEI. V lost 2 bases, J lost 0 bases, and 10 bases stayed unmatched. CDR3 length: 18 residues. CDR3 sequence (DNA): TGTGCCAGCAGTGAACCGGGACAGCCCGGCCCCTCTGGAAACACCATATATTTT. Its protein product is CASSEPGQPGPSGNTIYF.

The V call is TRBV2, the J call TRBJ2-6; D remains ambiguous. From germline, CDR1 is SNHLY and CDR2 FYNNEI. The CDR3 is made up of 15 amino acids. The ends were cut back, 6 bases at V and 5 bases at J, with 14 bases in the middle. CDR3 coding DNA: TGTGCCAGCAGCCCAACGTTGGGCCGGGCCAACGTCCTGACTTTC. Translating gives CASSPTLGRANVLTF.

This clone was recorded a few times. This chain uses TRBV19 with TRBJ1-5; maybe TRBD1 (5 bases). Deletions cut 7 bases from V and 7 bases from J, with 11 bases between. The CDR3 is made up of 12 amino acids. Per germline, CDR1 LNHDA and CDR2 SQIVND (reference sequence). This chain's CDR3 is CASTQGNQPQHF. The CDR3 nucleotides are TGTGCCAGTACCCAGGGAAACCAGCCCCAGCATTTT.

The chain joins TRBV6-5 to TRBJ2-7; D might be TRBD1 (6 bases). With 0 bases removed from V and 2 bases from J, the gap between germline ends came to 14 bases. The germline CDR1 and CDR2 sequences are MNHEY and SVGAGI. The CDR3 is 16 residues long. The CDR3 loop is CASSYSAGQKAYEQYF. The DNA for the CDR3 is TGTGCCAGCAGTTACTCAGCCGGACAGAAGGCCTACGAGCAGTACTTC.

V usage is TRBV3-1 (or the pseudogene TRBV3-2) and J usage is TRBJ1-2; TRBD1 aligns across 7 bases. This CDR3 has 14 residues. From germline, CDR1 is LGHDT and CDR2 YNNKEL (reference sequence). The V segment lost 5 bases and the J segment 1 base; nucleotides outside the gene matches: 4. This CDR3 is CASSDTGVNYGYTF. CDR3 sequence (DNA): TGTGCCAGCAGCGATACAGGGGTTAACTATGGCTACACCTTC.

The DNA for the CDR3 is TGTGCCAGCAGCTTAGGGGGCAGGGGTAGCTACACCTTC. It is translated as CASSLGGRGSYTF. The V and J genes are TRBV7-2 and TRBJ1-2; weak D call: TRBD1 (6 bases). Germline lookup yields CDR1 SGHTA and CDR2 FQGNSA. Trimming removed 1 base at V and 9 bases at J, with 12 bases between. The CDR3 contains 13 residues.

The CDR3, as DNA: TGCGCCAGCAGCTTGCTGACAGCCCAAGCCAATGAGCAGTTCTTC. This gives the protein CASSLLTAQANEQFF. The chain uses TRBV5-1 and TRBJ2-1, with D perhaps TRBD1 (5 bases). CDR3 size: 15 residues. The V end was cut by 1 base, the J end by 6 bases, with 14 bases between. Germline V gives CDR1 SGHRS, CDR2 YFSETQ.

About this clone itself: One end of the junction fails to match germline, which may point to a read error. The V call is TRBV18, the J call TRBJ2-7, with D maybe TRBD2 (5 bases). The CDR3 is 15 residues long. Germline V gives CDR1 KGHSH, CDR2 LQKENI. The CDR3 coding sequence is TGTGCCAGCACACCGGGATTGGTCCGATCGGGGGAGCAGTACTTC. Amino acids: CASTPGLVRSGEQYF.

V and J are TRBV7-8 and TRBJ1-1, with D possibly matching TRBD1 (5 bases). V shed 6 bases and J shed 1 base, with 9 bases lying between them. This CDR3 region has 13 residues. Germline V gene data show CDR1 as SGHVS and CDR2 as FQNEAQ. This CDR3 is CASRVGRNTEAFF. In DNA form, the CDR3 reads TGTGCCAGCAGAGTGGGGCGGAACACTGAAGCTTTCTTT. The whole variable domain, remainder taken from reference TRBV7-8 and TRBJ1-1, is GAGVSQSPRYKVAKRGQDVALRCDPISGHVSLFWYQQALGQGPEFLTYFQNEAQLDKSGLPSDRFFAERPEGSVSTLKIQRTQQEDSAVYLCASRVGRNTEAFFGQGTRLTVV.

About this clone: At one end the junction does not follow the germline gene, possibly because of a read error. The chain combines TRBV7-8 with TRBJ2-7; 8 bases are a match to TRBD2. This CDR3 is 16 amino acids long. Germline assignment: CDR1 SGHVS and CDR2 FQNEAQ. The CDR3 bases are TGTGCCAGCAGCTTAGCCGCCGGGACTAGAACCTACGGGCAGTACTTC. Translating it yields CASSLAAGTRTYGQYF. The variable domain in full, completed from reference TRBV7-8 and TRBJ2-7, reads GAGVSQSPRYKVAKRGQDVALRCDPISGHVSLFWYQQALGQGPEFLTYFQNEAQLDKSGLPSDRFFAERPEGSVSTLKIQRTQQEDSAVYLCASSLAAGTRTYGQYFGPGTRLTVT.

The rearrangement links TRBV15 to TRBJ1-2, with TRBD1 matching over 9 bases. This CDR3 is 13 amino acids long. Germline lookup yields CDR1 LNHNV and CDR2 YYDKDF (reference sequence). Unmatched junction bases numbered 1, after V lost 2 bases and J lost 6 bases. CDR3 DNA: TGTGCCACCAGCAGAACAGGGGGCGATGGCTACACCTTC. Encoded protein: CATSRTGGDGYTF.

The V and J genes are TRBV7-9 and TRBJ1-2; TRBD1 aligns across 7 bases. The V gene's germline CDR1 is SEHNR and CDR2 FQNEAQ (reference sequence). This CDR3 contains 14 residues. With 8 bases clipped from V and 2 bases from J, the junction kept 8 bases outside the gene matches. The CDR3 here is CASLGDSENYGYTF. Written as DNA, the CDR3 is TGTGCCAGCCTGGGGGACAGCGAGAACTATGGCTACACCTTC.

The V gene is TRBV11-2, the J gene TRBJ2-3; TRBD2 aligns across 11 bases. Looked up from germline, CDR1 is SGHAT and CDR2 is FQNNGV. The V gene end was trimmed by 4 bases and the J gene end by 3 bases; junction bases not matched to a gene: 6. The CDR3 extends over 16 amino acids. The CDR3 nucleotides read TGTGCCAGCAGCTCACCCGGGACTAGCGGTACAGATACGCAGTATTTT. This sequence encodes CASSSPGTSGTDTQYF.

The V and J genes are TRBV7-8 and TRBJ1-1, with D unclear. Germline loops: CDR1 SGHVS, CDR2 FQNEAQ. This CDR3 has 13 residues. V dropped 1 base and J dropped 5 bases, with 8 bases sitting between them. In DNA form, the CDR3 reads TGTGCCAGCAGCTTAGGAGGGAGAACTGAAGCTTTCTTT. Encoded protein: CASSLGGRTEAFF.